This T cell receptor beta chain was obtained from a study of neurological immune-mediated disorders. Study observations and caveats: Private repertoires in all groups were suggested by the absence of shared CDR3 amino acid sequences among expanded clones across subjects.

Trimming cost V 1 base and J 2 bases, with 8 bases left between them. This CDR3 spans 14 amino acids. TCRdb reanalysed the 5' RACE reads using MiXCR and keeps one entry per CDR3 protein. Of around 49,000 distinct CDR3 sequences in the sample, more than 8.5% were seen once. The time point here: longitudinal time-point 1 (baseline). Unsorted libraries were derived from 2 million PBMCs stored at -80 C. This clonotype was found many times. Its cognate antigen is unknown. The sequence derives from a woman between 40 and 55 years old in good health. Sample: PBMCs. The genes are TRBV12-3 or TRBV12-4 and TRBJ2-5, with a tentative D call TRBD1 (6 bases). The CDR3 protein is CASSLVQGQETQYF. The CDR3 DNA reads as TGTGCCAGCAGTTTAGTACAGGGTCAAGAGACCCAGTACTTC.